This entry is about one T cell receptor (beta chain). Antigen specificity is unknown. Per the germline V gene, CDR1 is SGHAT and CDR2 is FQNNGV. Trimming at V came to 4 bases and at J to 4 bases, leaving 2 bases not matched to a gene. The CDR3 loop spans 13 amino acids. The data derive from a study of radiotherapy plus CTLA-4 blockade in lung cancer. Study-level points and caveats: In blood, after radiotherapy plus ipilimumab, tumor-derived TCR clones expanded.

Repertoires were generated with immunoSEQ multiplex PCR, while TCRdb's copy carries only in-frame clones and drops some. This sample carries around 86,000 clones, 83% of them seen once, and the ten largest clones take 0.82%. Focal radiation with ipilimumab CTLA-4 blockade was given to patients with chemo-refractory metastatic non-small-cell lung cancer. Sequenced material: peripheral blood, taken from a patient treated with radiotherapy plus ipilimumab. The TCR sequence derives from a human donor with non-small cell lung cancer who had stable disease on radiotherapy plus ipilimumab. The chain recombines TRBV11-2 with TRBJ1-2; the match to TRBD1 covers 8 bases. The CDR3 region has the DNA TGTGCCAGCAGCTATGACAGGGGCTATGGCTACACCTTC. Its translation: CASSYDRGYGYTF.